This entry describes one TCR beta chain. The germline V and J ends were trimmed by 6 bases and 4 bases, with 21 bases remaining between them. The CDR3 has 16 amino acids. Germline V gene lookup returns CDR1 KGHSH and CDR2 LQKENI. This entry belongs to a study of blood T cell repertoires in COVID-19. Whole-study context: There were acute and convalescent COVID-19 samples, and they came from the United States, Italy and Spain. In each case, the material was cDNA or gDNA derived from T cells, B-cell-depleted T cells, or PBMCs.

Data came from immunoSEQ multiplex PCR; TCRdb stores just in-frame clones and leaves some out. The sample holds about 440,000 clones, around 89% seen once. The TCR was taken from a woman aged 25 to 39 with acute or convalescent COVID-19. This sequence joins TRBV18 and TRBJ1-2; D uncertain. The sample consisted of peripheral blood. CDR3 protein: CASSPGIGKRGYGYTF. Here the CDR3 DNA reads TGTGCCAGCTCCCCGGGGATTGGGAAGCGAGGCTATGGCTACACCTTC.